The 25 T cell receptor beta chains below all came from one sample that was sequenced in a study of T cells in Graves' hyperthyroidism and ophthalmopathy. Using RNA transcripts as the source, TCR beta CDR3 regions were amplified. The HTBI primer set was used in a first-round RT-PCR of the TCR CDR3. MiXCR, run by TCRdb on the multiplex PCR reads, gives a single entry per CDR3 protein. This table has roughly 660,000 distinct CDR3 sequences, around 15% appearing once. Sequenced sample: blood. The receptors shown here come from a middle-aged man with Graves' hyperthyroidism.

This clonotype was counted ten times or more. This chain links TRBV28 with TRBJ2-7; 7 nucleotides align to TRBD2. This CDR3 has 15 amino acids. The germline V gene encodes CDR1 MDHEN and CDR2 SYDVKM. Trimming took 5 bases from V and 8 from J; bases not matched to a gene: 15. The CDR3 nucleotides are TGTGCCAGCAGTACGGCCGGGACTAAAAGGGCTCAGCAGTACTTC. Protein product: CASSTAGTKRAQQYF.

In its sample, this clonotype was seen many times. This chain uses TRBV2 with TRBJ2-1, with 10 bases lining up with TRBD2. The CDR3 extends over 14 amino acids. Germline V gives CDR1 SNHLY, CDR2 FYNNEI. Unmatched junction bases numbered 8, after V lost 10 bases and J lost 5 bases. DNA for the CDR3: TGTGCCACCCAGACTAGCGGGCAGGACAATGAGCAGTTCTTC. As protein: CATQTSGQDNEQFF.

This clonotype was seen a handful of times. The chain carries TRBV20-1 and TRBJ2-1; 8 nucleotides match TRBD2. This CDR3 spans 13 amino acids. From germline, CDR1 is DFQATT and CDR2 SNEGSKA (reference sequence). J gave up 7 bases and V 2 bases, and 4 bases lay outside the gene matches. This CDR3 reads CSARRGGANEQFF. The DNA of the CDR3 is TGCAGTGCTAGACGGGGGGGAGCGAATGAGCAGTTCTTC.

This clonotype was counted at least ten times. V is TRBV20-1 and J is TRBJ2-7, with D tentatively TRBD1 (5 bases). The germline V gene encodes CDR1 DFQATT and CDR2 SNEGSKA (reference sequence). Trimming cost V 5 bases and J 2 bases, with 16 bases left between them. This CDR3 contains 14 residues. The CDR3 nucleotides read TGCAGTGCTGTTGCGACAGTCACTCCCTACGAGCAGTACTTC. Its protein is CSAVATVTPYEQYF.

This clonotype was seen many times. The chain joins TRBV7-3 to TRBJ1-1; maybe TRBD1 (6 bases). Trimming pared 5 bases from V and 0 bases from J, leaving 10 bases between. Germline V gives CDR1 SGHTA, CDR2 FQGTGA. The CDR3 is made up of 14 amino acids. The CDR3 protein is CASSPGTLNTEAFF. CDR3 DNA sequence: TGTGCCAGCAGCCCCGGGACACTGAACACTGAAGCTTTCTTT.

This clonotype was detected ten times or more. V gene TRBV2 combines with J gene TRBJ1-2; D remains ambiguous. The CDR3 consists of 14 residues. Trimming cost V 8 bases and J 4 bases, with 17 bases left between them. Germline CDR1 is SNHLY and CDR2 is FYNNEI. Here the CDR3 reads CASLLDGSFYGYTF. The CDR3 nucleotides are TGTGCCAGCCTTCTGGACGGATCTTTCTATGGCTACACCTTC.

This clonotype has a count of ten or more. V usage is TRBV28 and J usage is TRBJ1-5; 7 bases line up with TRBD1. Germline V gene lookup returns CDR1 MDHEN and CDR2 SYDVKM. Trimming cost V 1 base and J 9 bases; bases outside gene matches: 18. This CDR3 spans 18 amino acids. Written as DNA, the CDR3 is TGTGCCAGCAGTTTATTTGAAACGGGACAGATTCCTCGTTGGCCCCAGCATTTT. Translation gives CASSLFETGQIPRWPQHF.

A word on this clonotype: At one end, the junction sequence differs from germline, possibly due to a read error. The CDR3 is CASSPQPDRYTDTRYF. The CDR3 DNA reads TGTGCCAGCAGCCCGCAGCCGGACCGATACACTGATACGCGGTATTTT. The V gene is TRBV11-2, the J gene TRBJ2-3; no reliable D call. The V gene's germline CDR1 is SGHAT and CDR2 FQNNGV. CDR3 length: 16 amino acids.

The chain is built from TRBV20-1 and TRBJ2-7; unclear D gene. Germline values: CDR1 DFQATT, CDR2 SNEGSKA (reference sequence). Trimming cost V 0 bases and J 4 bases, with 13 bases left between them. This CDR3 region has 14 residues. CDR3 sequence: CSARDPKRTYEQYF. The DNA for the CDR3 is TGCAGTGCTAGAGATCCGAAGCGAACGTACGAGCAGTACTTC.

This clonotype came up a few times. V and J are TRBV7-2 and TRBJ1-3, with a tentative D call TRBD1 (5 bases). The CDR3 totals 15 residues. Germline values: CDR1 SGHTA, CDR2 FQGNSA. Trimming left V 4 bases short and J 0 bases short, with 10 bases between. For the CDR3, the DNA is TGTGCCAGCAGCTCCTACAGGTTCTCTGGAAACACCATATATTTT. It specifies CASSSYRFSGNTIYF.

In this sample, this clonotype turned up a few times. The rearrangement links TRBV18 to TRBJ1-2; a possible D gene is TRBD1 (6 bases). Germline lookup yields CDR1 KGHSH and CDR2 LQKENI. The CDR3 has 15 residues. V was trimmed by 4 bases and J by 7 bases, leaving 19 bases between them. In nucleotides, the CDR3 is TGTGCCAGCTCACTCCAGCAACAGGGTGAGCGTGGCTACACCTTC. Its translation is CASSLQQQGERGYTF.

The V call is TRBV20-1, the J call TRBJ1-2; D is unresolved. The CDR3 contains 14 residues. Trimming stripped 2 bases from V and 0 bases from J, with 10 bases between. CDR1 and CDR2 from the germline V gene are DFQATT and SNEGSKA (reference sequence). DNA for the CDR3: TGCAGTGCTAGAACTCTTGGGGCTAACTATGGCTACACCTTC. This codes for CSARTLGANYGYTF.

The sample holds many counts of this clonotype. The rearrangement joins TRBV27 to TRBJ2-1, with D unresolved. The germline V gene encodes CDR1 MNHEY and CDR2 SMNVEV (reference sequence). Trimming shortened V by 7 bases and J by 2 bases, and 12 bases separated the two germline ends. This CDR3 contains 14 residues. CDR3 coding DNA: TGTGCCAGCAAGGAATTGGACGCCTACAATGAGCAGTTCTTC. This gives the protein CASKELDAYNEQFF.

In its sample, this clonotype was seen many times. The V and J genes are TRBV28 and TRBJ2-6; 7 nucleotides line up with TRBD1. V gave up 0 bases and J gave up 5 bases; unmatched junction bases: 7. Germline assignment: CDR1 MDHEN and CDR2 SYDVKM. The CDR3 covers 17 residues. This CDR3 reads CASSLWQDRSRANVLTF. The DNA of the CDR3 is TGTGCCAGCAGTTTATGGCAGGACAGGAGCCGGGCCAACGTCCTGACTTTC.

Details on this clonotype: Germline and junction disagree at one end, which may indicate a read error. The chain couples TRBV6-5 to TRBJ1-2, with 7 nucleotides matching TRBD1. Germline CDR1 MNHEY, CDR2 SVGAGI. CDR3 length equals 22 residues. The CDR3 loop reads CASSYLPPRDRGDQPSDYGSTF. As DNA, the CDR3 is TGTGCCAGCAGTTACTTGCCCCCCCGGGACAGAGGAGACCAACCCAGCGACTATGGCTCCACCTTC.

This clonotype was seen more than once but under ten times. This chain joins TRBV29-1 and TRBJ1-1, with D hard to call. The CDR3 is 10 residues long. Trimming took 5 bases from V and 1 from J, leaving 2 bases between them. CDR1 is SQVTM, CDR2 ANQGSEA, per germline. CDR3 nucleotides: TGCAGCGTTAAGAACACTGAAGCTTTCTTT. Its translation: CSVKNTEAFF.

This clonotype was observed at least ten times. This chain joins TRBV12-3 or TRBV12-4 and TRBJ2-1; the match to TRBD1 covers 8 bases. V lost 8 bases and J lost 6; bases outside the gene matches: 3. The CDR3 loop spans 12 amino acids. The CDR3 loop is CASYTGGNEQFF. The CDR3 coding sequence is TGTGCCAGCTATACAGGGGGCAATGAGCAGTTCTTC.

V usage is TRBV15 and J usage is TRBJ1-2; 8 bases match TRBD1. This CDR3 contains 15 residues. CDR1 LNHNV and CDR2 YYDKDF come from the germline V gene (reference sequence). V gave up 5 bases and J gave up 4 bases; unmatched junction bases: 9. CDR3 residues: CATSRNDRGGYGYTF. The CDR3 region has the DNA TGTGCCACCAGCCGAAATGACAGGGGCGGCTATGGCTACACCTTC.

This clonotype came up many times. The chain recombines TRBV2 with TRBJ2-5; tentative D call: TRBD2 (5 bases). The V and J ends lost 6 bases and 4 bases respectively, with 18 bases between them. The length of the CDR3 is 15 residues. Germline-derived CDR1 and CDR2 are SNHLY and FYNNEI. The CDR3 loop is CASSPQRPNGETQYF. DNA of the CDR3: TGTGCCAGCAGCCCCCAGCGGCCAAACGGAGAGACCCAGTACTTC.

This clonotype was observed many times. The rearrangement joins TRBV28 to TRBJ1-2; D is unclear. The CDR3 is made up of 14 amino acids. The V end was cut by 1 base, the J end by 3 bases, with 9 bases between. Germline V gene data show CDR1 as MDHEN and CDR2 as SYDVKM. The CDR3 coding sequence is TGTGCCAGCAGTTTATACAAGGCGGACTATGGCTACACCTTC. Translated: CASSLYKADYGYTF.

The chain has TRBV5-1 and TRBJ2-2; 8 bases are a match to TRBD2. This CDR3 is 17 amino acids long. Germline CDR1 is SGHRS and CDR2 is YFSETQ. Trimming took 4 bases from V and 0 from J; bases not matched to a gene: 8. CDR3 protein: CASSPGNSGTNTGELFF. Written as DNA, the CDR3 is TGCGCCAGCAGCCCAGGAAATAGCGGGACGAACACCGGGGAGCTGTTTTTT.

The CDR3 coding sequence is TGTGCCAGCAGCAAAAGCGGGAGGGCCGGATCTAGCACAGATACGCAGTATTTT. It specifies CASSKSGRAGSSTDTQYF. This sequence joins TRBV3-1 and TRBJ2-3, with TRBD2 identical over 10 bases. The CDR3 is 18 amino acids. Germline loops: CDR1 LGHDT, CDR2 YNNKEL (reference sequence). J was trimmed by 0 bases and V by 5 bases; bases with no gene match: 11.

This clonotype was counted at least ten times. The V call is TRBV11-2, the J call TRBJ2-7; D is possibly TRBD2 (7 bases). This CDR3 spans 16 amino acids. Germline-derived CDR1 and CDR2 are SGHAT and FQNNGV. Trimming took off 0 bases at V and 2 bases at J, with 14 bases between the two ends. CDR3 nucleotides: TGTGCCAGCAGCTTAGATATGGGGGGGGCGCCCTACGAGCAGTACTTC. It yields the protein CASSLDMGGAPYEQYF.

At least ten counts were recorded for this clonotype. The genes are TRBV25-1 and TRBJ1-2; 9 positions match TRBD1. J gave up 8 bases and V 5 bases, and 12 bases lay outside the gene matches. The germline V gene has CDR1 MGHDK and CDR2 SYGVNS. CDR3 length: 15 residues. The DNA of the CDR3 is TGTGCCAGCAGTCCCCCGGGACAGGGTCGGAGCGGCTACACCTTC. It yields the protein CASSPPGQGRSGYTF.

The J gene is TRBJ2-5, the V gene TRBV28; D may be TRBD1 or TRBD2 (5 bases each). V was pared by 8 bases and J by 4 bases, with 14 bases between. The CDR3 sequence is 13 residues long. The V gene's germline CDR1 is MDHEN and CDR2 SYDVKM. The CDR3 region is CASFGASRETQYF. Written as DNA, the CDR3 is TGTGCCAGCTTCGGGGCATCAAGAGAGACCCAGTACTTC.